This is a list of T cell receptor beta chains from one sample in a study of cytomegalovirus exposure and HLA in healthy donors. The method was immunoSEQ multiplex PCR; TCRdb's version includes in-frame clones alone and lacks a portion of them. The sample has approximately 93,000 clones, 70% to 80% seen once. The sequencing input was PBMCs. These receptor sequences come from a male donor in good health and CMV-seropositive. Each CDR3 is given with its conserved first and last residue. Each record gives: clone size, J gene, V gene, D gene, CDR3 protein, CDR3 DNA. D genes are given only for firm matches. Some rows have no size entry. The others give once, few or many, or a class for an expanded clone.

-,TRBJ1-5,TRBV19,-,CASQGQGNQPQHF,TGTGCCAGTCAAGGGCAGGGAAATCAGCCCCAGCATTTT
few,TRBJ1-1,TRBV25-1,-,CASTTGYTEAFF,TGTGCCAGCACCACAGGGTACACTGAAGCTTTCTTT
-,TRBJ1-2,TRBV9,TRBD1,CASSAQGQGGGYTF,TGTGCCAGCAGCGCCCAGGGACAGGGAGGTGGCTACACCTTC
-,TRBJ2-5,TRBV9,TRBD1,CASSAGQGIGETQYF,TGTGCCAGCAGCGCGGGACAGGGGATCGGGGAGACCCAGTACTTC
-,TRBJ1-1,TRBV4-3,-,CASSQEPPDRNTEAFF,TGCGCCAGCAGCCAAGAACCCCCCGACAGGAACACTGAAGCTTTCTTT
-,TRBJ1-5,TRBV6-6,-,CASSQGGAGQPQHF,TGTGCCAGCAGCCAGGGTGGGGCCGGTCAGCCCCAGCATTTT
-,TRBJ1-3,TRBV7-2,-,CASSPTGFGNTIYF,TGTGCCAGCAGTCCCACAGGGTTCGGAAACACCATATATTTT
-,TRBJ1-2,TRBV30,-,CAWRPDSNYGYTF,TGTGCCTGGCGACCGGACAGTAACTATGGCTACACCTTC
-,TRBJ1-6,TRBV21-1,-,CASSTGQGKTYNSPLHF,TGTGCCAGCAGCACCGGACAGGGTAAAACTTATAATTCACCCCTCCACTTT
-,TRBJ1-6,TRBV4-1,-,CASGGRSSYNSPLHF,TGCGCCAGCGGGGGCAGAAGCTCCTATAATTCACCCCTCCACTTT
once,TRBJ2-7,TRBV28,-,CASSFSTVYEQYF,TGTGCCAGCAGTTTTTCAACGGTTTACGAGCAGTACTTC
-,TRBJ2-7,TRBV19,TRBD2,CASSAPSGRSSYEQYF,TGTGCCAGTAGTGCTCCTAGCGGGAGGAGCTCCTACGAGCAGTACTTC
-,TRBJ1-2,TRBV6-1,-,CASSEQGYGYTF,TGTGCCAGCAGCGAGCAGGGCTATGGCTACACCTTC
few,TRBJ2-7,TRBV7-9,-,CASSLMATSYEQYF,TGTGCCAGCAGCTTAATGGCCACCTCCTACGAGCAGTACTTC
-,TRBJ2-6,TRBV19,-,CASSIDRGSGANVLTF,TGTGCCAGTAGTATCGACCGGGGATCCGGGGCCAACGTCCTGACTTTC
-,TRBJ1-6,TRBV4-1,TRBD1,CASSQSGQGNSPLHF,TGCGCCAGCAGCCAGAGCGGACAGGGCAATTCACCCCTCCACTTT
few,TRBJ2-5,TRBV6-4,TRBD2,CASSEVAGGQETQYF,TGTGCCAGCAGTGAGGTAGCGGGGGGGCAAGAGACCCAGTACTTC
-,TRBJ1-2,TRBV19,-,CASSIGRGPNYGYTF,TGTGCCAGTAGTATAGGGAGGGGACCCAACTATGGCTACACCTTC
-,TRBJ1-6,TRBV11-3,-,CASSFSVIQTPLHF,TGTGCCAGCAGCTTTAGCGTTATCCAAACACCCCTCCACTTT
once,TRBJ2-7,TRBV27,TRBD1,CASSPRRYVGTDSYEQYF,TGTGCCAGCAGTCCACGCAGGTACGTAGGGACAGACTCCTACGAGCAGTACTTC
-,TRBJ1-1,TRBV30,-,CAWGQTNTEAFF,TGTGCCTGGGGACAGACGAACACTGAAGCTTTCTTT
-,TRBJ1-6,TRBV9,-,CASSDTGSSYNSPLHF,TGTGCCAGCAGTGACACAGGGAGCTCCTATAATTCACCCCTCCACTTT
-,TRBJ2-7,TRBV6-5,TRBD2,CASSRRGLAGNEQYF,TGTGCCAGCAGTCGTAGGGGACTAGCGGGGAATGAGCAGTACTTC
-,TRBJ1-1,TRBV19,-,CASSITQGQTEAFF,TGTGCCAGTAGTATTACTCAGGGGCAGACTGAAGCTTTCTTT
-,TRBJ1-1,TRBV4-1,-,CASSQDSRVEAFF,TGCGCCAGCAGCCAAGATTCCCGGGTTGAAGCTTTCTTT
-,TRBJ2-5,TRBV5-4,TRBD1,CASSLGQGVGETQYF,TGTGCCAGCAGCCTGGGACAGGGGGTCGGGGAGACCCAGTACTTC
-,TRBJ1-2,TRBV18,-,CASSPREGRGPNYGYTF,TGTGCCAGCTCACCAAGGGAGGGAAGAGGGCCTAACTATGGCTACACCTTC
-,TRBJ1-4,TRBV6-5,TRBD1,CASSSRQGSGEKLFF,TGTGCCAGCAGTTCCAGACAGGGGAGCGGGGAAAAACTGTTTTTT
-,TRBJ1-6,TRBV30,-,CAWRVFGSNSPLHF,TGTGCCTGGAGGGTGTTCGGGAGCAATTCACCCCTCCACTTT
-,TRBJ2-3,TRBV4-3,-,CASSQDLGTTDTQYF,TGCGCCAGCAGCCAAGATCTGGGCACCACAGATACGCAGTATTTT
once,TRBJ1-2,TRBV5-6,-,CASSSQAHYGYTF,TGTGCCAGCAGCTCCCAGGCCCACTATGGCTACACCTTC
-,TRBJ1-1,TRBV27,-,CASSLQGGRRGTEAFF,TGTGCCAGCAGTTTACAAGGGGGACGTAGGGGCACTGAAGCTTTCTTT
-,TRBJ2-7,TRBV6-1,-,CASSFGTKRGEQYF,TGTGCCAGCAGTTTCGGGACAAAAAGGGGCGAGCAGTACTTC
-,TRBJ1-5,TRBV11-3,-,CASSPGGEGDQPQHF,TGTGCCAGCAGCCCTGGGGGGGAGGGAGATCAGCCCCAGCATTTT
-,TRBJ2-3,TRBV5-1,TRBD1,CASSRGTGGGLDTQYF,TGCGCCAGCAGCCGAGGGACAGGGGGTGGGCTGGATACGCAGTATTTT
-,TRBJ2-1,TRBV7-2,-,CASIKGIGGWSNEQFF,TGTGCCAGCATCAAAGGTATTGGGGGCTGGAGCAATGAGCAGTTCTTC
-,TRBJ2-7,TRBV4-1,-,CASSPRGTDSSYEQYF,TGCGCCAGCAGCCCCCGAGGAACCGACAGCTCCTACGAGCAGTACTTC